This TCR beta chain was captured in a study of cytomegalovirus exposure and HLA in healthy donors. Only a few counts were recorded for this clone. The PCR was carried out with 60 Vbeta primers and 13 Jbeta primers. This table comes from immunoSEQ multiplex PCR, and its TCRdb copy is limited to in-frame clones, with some not included. Altogether 100,000 or so clones are present, approximately 70% being singletons, with the ten largest covering 2% to 2.5%. Unrecorded immune exposure was likely among donors, who were nominally healthy when sampled. Sequencing was done on a sample of PBMCs. This sequence was found in a man in his forties or fifties in good health and CMV-seronegative.

The CDR3 is CASSQAGDFSYNEQFF. The CDR3 nucleotides are TGTGCCAGCAGCCAAGCGGGAGACTTCTCCTACAATGAGCAGTTCTTC. V gene TRBV28 combines with J gene TRBJ2-1; 8 nucleotides line up with TRBD2. With 6 bases clipped from V and 0 bases from J, the junction kept 7 bases outside the gene matches. Germline lookup yields CDR1 MDHEN and CDR2 SYDVKM. The CDR3 runs 16 residues.